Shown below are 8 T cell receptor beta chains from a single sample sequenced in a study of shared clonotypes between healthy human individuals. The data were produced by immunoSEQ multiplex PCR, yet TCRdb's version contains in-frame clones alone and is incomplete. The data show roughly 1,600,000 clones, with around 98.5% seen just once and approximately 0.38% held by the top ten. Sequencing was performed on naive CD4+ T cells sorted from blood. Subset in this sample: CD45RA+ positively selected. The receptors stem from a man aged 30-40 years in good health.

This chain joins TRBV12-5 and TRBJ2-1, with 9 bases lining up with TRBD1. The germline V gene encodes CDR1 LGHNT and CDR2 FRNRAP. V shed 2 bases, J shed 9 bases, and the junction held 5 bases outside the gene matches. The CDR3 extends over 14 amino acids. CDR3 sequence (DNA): TGTGCTAGTGGTTTGACACTGGACAGGGGTGAGCAGTTCTTC. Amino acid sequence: CASGLTLDRGEQFF.

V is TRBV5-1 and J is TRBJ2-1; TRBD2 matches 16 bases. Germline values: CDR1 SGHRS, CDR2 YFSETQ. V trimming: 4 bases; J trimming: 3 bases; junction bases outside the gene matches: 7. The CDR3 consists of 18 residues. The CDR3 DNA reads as TGCGCCAGCAGCCGCGTCGGGACTAGCGGGAGGGGCTACAATGAGCAGTTCTTC. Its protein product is CASSRVGTSGRGYNEQFF.

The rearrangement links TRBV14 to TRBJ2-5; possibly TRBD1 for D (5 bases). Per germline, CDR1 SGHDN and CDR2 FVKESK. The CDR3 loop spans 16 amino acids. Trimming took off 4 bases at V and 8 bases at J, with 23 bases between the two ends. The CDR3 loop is CASSPYGGQGGYTQYF. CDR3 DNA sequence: TGTGCCAGCAGCCCCTACGGTGGGCAGGGTGGATATACCCAGTACTTC. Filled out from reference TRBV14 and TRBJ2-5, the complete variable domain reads EAGVTQFPSHSVIEKGQTVTLRCDPISGHDNLYWYRRVMGKEIKFLLHFVKESKQDESGMPNNRFLAERTGGTYSTLKVQPAELEDSGVYFCASSPYGGQGGYTQYFGPGTRLLVL.

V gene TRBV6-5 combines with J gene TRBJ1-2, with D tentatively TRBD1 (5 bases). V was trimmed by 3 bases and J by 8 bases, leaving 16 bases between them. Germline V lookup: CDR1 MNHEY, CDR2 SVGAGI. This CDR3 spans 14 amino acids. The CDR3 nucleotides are TGTGCCAGCAGTTATGGGGGTCCCTTTACAGGCTACACCTTC. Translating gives CASSYGGPFTGYTF.

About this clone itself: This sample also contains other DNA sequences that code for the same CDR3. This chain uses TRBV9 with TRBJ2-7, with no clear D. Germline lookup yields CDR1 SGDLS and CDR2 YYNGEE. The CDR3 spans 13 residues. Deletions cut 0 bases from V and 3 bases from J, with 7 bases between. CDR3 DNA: TGTGCCAGCAGCGTAGCCGGTGACTACGAGCAGTACTTC. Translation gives CASSVAGDYEQYF.

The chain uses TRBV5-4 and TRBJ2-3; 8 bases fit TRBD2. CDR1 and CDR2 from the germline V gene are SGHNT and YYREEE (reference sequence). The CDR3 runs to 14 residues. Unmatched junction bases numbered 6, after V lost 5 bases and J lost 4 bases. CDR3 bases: TGTGCCAGCAGTCGGGAGGGCCGTCCAGATACGCAGTATTTT. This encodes CASSREGRPDTQYF.

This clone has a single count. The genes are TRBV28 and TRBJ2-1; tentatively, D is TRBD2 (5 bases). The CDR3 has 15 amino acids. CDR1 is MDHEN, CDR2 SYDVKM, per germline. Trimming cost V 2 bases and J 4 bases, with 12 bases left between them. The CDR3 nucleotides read TGTGCCAGCAGTTTAAGTCTAGCAGTATACAATGAGCAGTTCTTC. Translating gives CASSLSLAVYNEQFF.

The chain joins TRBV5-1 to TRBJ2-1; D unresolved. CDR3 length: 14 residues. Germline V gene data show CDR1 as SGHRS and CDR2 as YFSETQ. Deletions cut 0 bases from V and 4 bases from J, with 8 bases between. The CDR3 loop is CASSLEARYNEQFF. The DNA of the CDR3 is TGCGCCAGCAGCTTGGAGGCTAGATACAATGAGCAGTTCTTC.